The source of this TCR beta chain is a study of shared clonotypes between healthy human individuals. V was pared by 2 bases and J by 2 bases, with 20 bases between. The length of the CDR3 is 18 residues. Germline-derived CDR1 and CDR2 are WNHNN and SYGVQD (reference sequence). In this sample, this clone turned up many times. Its antigen is still unknown. Each donor was a Caucasian adult residing in Nashville, Tennessee. Overall study results and limits: Sampling covered blood only; tissue repertoires likely differ. Few donors limited the genetic and exposure-history diversity represented.

Once extracted for a subset, genomic DNA was divided evenly among several immunoSEQ plates. The repertoire was sequenced with immunoSEQ multiplex PCR; TCRdb's copy has only in-frame clones and lacks some. The data contain a few hundred thousand clones, roughly three quarters of them singletons. The sample comprised PBMCs. The V call is TRBV10-1, the J call TRBJ2-3; D could derive from TRBD1 or TRBD2 (5 bases each). This TCR came from a woman in her forties in good health. Some clones in this sample may be carry-over from other donors' samples. CDR3 loop: CASSEGGAEVGDTDTQYF. CDR3 in DNA: TGCGCCAGCAGTGAGGGGGGAGCGGAGGTCGGGGACACAGATACGCAGTATTTT.